The rows below give T cell receptor beta chains drawn from one sample of a study of blood T cell repertoires in COVID-19. Method: immunoSEQ multiplex PCR; TCRdb's copy keeps in-frame clones and lacks some. This table has under 250,000 clones, about 84% appearing once. Sequencing was performed on PBMCs or T cells enriched from blood (not recorded which). These TCRs come from a man in his 60s who had recovered from COVID-19. Both conserved end residues are part of each CDR3. The size entry is marked missing in some rows and otherwise reads once, few, many or a size class.

CDR3: CASSLVGGPFLAEQYF
J: TRBJ2-7
V: TRBV7-8
size: .

CDR3: CASSLMVDNTEAFF
J: TRBJ1-1
V: TRBV11-3
size: .

CDR3: CASSYGVEKLFF
J: TRBJ1-4
V: TRBV6-2/TRBV6-3
size: .

CDR3: CASSLAPGAIYGYTF
J: TRBJ1-2
V: TRBV7-8
size: once

CDR3: CASSPMLGQHAGELFF
J: TRBJ2-2
V: TRBV18
size: .

CDR3: CASSLEGQGAISVHNEQFF
J: TRBJ2-1
V: TRBV7-8
size: .

CDR3: CASSQRAGITDTQYF
J: TRBJ2-3
V: TRBV3-1/TRBV3-2
size: .

CDR3: CASSLRAPSGGALDTQYF
J: TRBJ2-3
V: TRBV7-9
size: .

CDR3: CASSPLAQVEAFF
J: TRBJ1-1
V: TRBV7-9
size: .

CDR3: CAISETSGGRHEQFF
J: TRBJ2-1
V: TRBV10-3
size: .

CDR3: CSVMTGSTHTGELFF
J: TRBJ2-2
V: TRBV29-1
size: .

CDR3: CAIKSRGLAEAFF
J: TRBJ1-1
V: TRBV10-3
size: .

CDR3: CASSRQTSSYEQYF
J: TRBJ2-7
V: TRBV5-1
size: .

CDR3: CASSLGQLKETQYF
J: TRBJ2-5
V: TRBV7-2
size: .

CDR3: CASSPTGFEETQYF
J: TRBJ2-5
V: TRBV18
size: .

CDR3: CASSSREVDTEAFF
J: TRBJ1-1
V: TRBV11-1
size: .

CDR3: CATSGGMNTEAFF
J: TRBJ1-1
V: TRBV6-5
size: .

CDR3: CASSPRLAGGSTDTQYF
J: TRBJ2-3
V: TRBV11-2
size: .

CDR3: CASSLSGQQNSPLHF
J: TRBJ1-6
V: TRBV7-2
size: .

CDR3: CASSLSGQFNSPLHF
J: TRBJ1-6
V: TRBV7-2
size: .

CDR3: CASGAGGTDTQYF
J: TRBJ2-3
V: TRBV19
size: .

CDR3: CASSQDRPGFGNTIYF
J: TRBJ1-3
V: TRBV4-2
size: .

CDR3: CASSYGGGGYEQYF
J: TRBJ2-7
V: TRBV6-2/TRBV6-3
size: .

CDR3: CASSSGTGGTDTQYF
J: TRBJ2-3
V: TRBV2
size: few

CDR3: CASSPRGQQEQYF
J: TRBJ2-7
V: TRBV12-3/TRBV12-4
size: .

CDR3: CSVVRGATDTQYF
J: TRBJ2-3
V: TRBV29-1
size: once

CDR3: CASSLAGASTDTQYF
J: TRBJ2-3
V: TRBV18
size: once

CDR3: CASSGTSGGTDTQYF
J: TRBJ2-3
V: TRBV19
size: few

CDR3: CASRRQDSYGYTF
J: TRBJ1-2
V: TRBV27
size: .

CDR3: CASSESGEGAYEQYF
J: TRBJ2-7
V: TRBV6-1
size: .

CDR3: CASSLAATAGSPLHF
J: TRBJ1-6
V: TRBV3-1/TRBV3-2
size: .

CDR3: CASSISESYGYTF
J: TRBJ1-2
V: TRBV19
size: .

CDR3: CASSLRPREVSYEQYF
J: TRBJ2-7
V: TRBV7-2
size: once

CDR3: CASIMTGDGNQPQHF
J: TRBJ1-5
V: TRBV10-1
size: .

CDR3: CASSLTKQGSGANVLTF
J: TRBJ2-6
V: TRBV7-2
size: .

CDR3: CASSPSMSQGEKLFF
J: TRBJ1-4
V: TRBV19
size: .

CDR3: CAISSVGDTGELFF
J: TRBJ2-2
V: TRBV10-3
size: .

CDR3: CASSFGLAGGADTQYF
J: TRBJ2-3
V: TRBV7-8
size: .

CDR3: CASSQPGTGAVRGYTF
J: TRBJ1-2
V: TRBV5-4
size: once

CDR3: CSGHQGEAFF
J: TRBJ1-1
V: TRBV29-1
size: .

CDR3: CASSLDRGPGANVLTF
J: TRBJ2-6
V: TRBV7-3
size: .

CDR3: CASSPGQQETQYF
J: TRBJ2-5
V: TRBV5-6
size: .

CDR3: CASSQANYNEQFF
J: TRBJ2-1
V: TRBV11-3
size: .

CDR3: CSVTDRADTEAFF
J: TRBJ1-1
V: TRBV29-1
size: few

CDR3: CASSAGLQETQYF
J: TRBJ2-5
V: TRBV10-1
size: .

CDR3: CSVGSPAGELFF
J: TRBJ2-2
V: TRBV29-1
size: .

CDR3: CASRSGEGGAYEQYF
J: TRBJ2-7
V: TRBV6-5
size: .

CDR3: CASRPGQARVDTQYF
J: TRBJ2-3
V: TRBV6-5
size: .

CDR3: CASIQAGAFGTGELFF
J: TRBJ2-2
V: TRBV19
size: .

CDR3: CASSLGGTVYEQYF
J: TRBJ2-7
V: TRBV5-5
size: .

CDR3: CASSPEPDSDLEGYTF
J: TRBJ1-2
V: TRBV4-2
size: .

CDR3: CASSMARGQGAFSPQHF
J: TRBJ1-5
V: TRBV5-8
size: .